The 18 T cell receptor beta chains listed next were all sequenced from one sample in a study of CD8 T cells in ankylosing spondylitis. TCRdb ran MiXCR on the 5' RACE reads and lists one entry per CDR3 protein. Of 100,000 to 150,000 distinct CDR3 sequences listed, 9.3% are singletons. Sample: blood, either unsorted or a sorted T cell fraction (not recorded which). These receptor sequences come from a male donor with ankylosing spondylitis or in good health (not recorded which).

CDR3 loop: CASSLKWDRSSYEQYF. The CDR3 nucleotides are TGTGCCAGCAGTTTAAAATGGGACAGGAGCTCCTACGAGCAGTACTTC. This chain joins TRBV12-3 or TRBV12-4 and TRBJ2-7; TRBD1 aligns across 8 bases. Losses at the gene ends were 2 bases for V and 0 bases for J; bases not matched to a gene: 6. The CDR3 totals 16 residues.

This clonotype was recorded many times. The CDR3 sequence is CSARQSSGNTIYF. The CDR3 region has the DNA TGCAGTGCGAGACAGTCATCTGGAAACACCATATATTTT. J is TRBJ1-3 and V is TRBV20-1; a weak D match, TRBD1 (5 bases). Germline CDR1 and CDR2: DFQATT and SNEGSKA (reference sequence). Trimming pared 6 bases from V and 1 base from J, leaving 10 bases between. This CDR3 is 13 amino acids long.

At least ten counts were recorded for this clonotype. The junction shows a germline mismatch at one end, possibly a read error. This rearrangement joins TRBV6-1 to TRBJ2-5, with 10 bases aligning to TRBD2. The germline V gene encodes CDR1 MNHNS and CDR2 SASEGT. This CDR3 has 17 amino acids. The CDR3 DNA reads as TGTGCCAGCACCATAATGGGGACTAGCGCCTACCAAGAGACCCAGTATTTC. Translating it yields CASTIMGTSAYQETQYF.

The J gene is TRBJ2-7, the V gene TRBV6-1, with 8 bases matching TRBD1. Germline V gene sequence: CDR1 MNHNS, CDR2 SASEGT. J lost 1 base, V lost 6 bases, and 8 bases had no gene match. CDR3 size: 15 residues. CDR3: CASRLTGAPSYEQYF. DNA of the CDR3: TGTGCCAGCAGGTTGACAGGGGCGCCTTCCTACGAGCAGTACTTC.

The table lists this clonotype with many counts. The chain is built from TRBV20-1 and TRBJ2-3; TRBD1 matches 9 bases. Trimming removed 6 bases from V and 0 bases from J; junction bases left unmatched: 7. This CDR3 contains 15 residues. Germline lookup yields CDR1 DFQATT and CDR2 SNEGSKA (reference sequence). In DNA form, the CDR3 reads TGCAGTGCCCGAAGACAGGGGGTTAGCACAGATACGCAGTATTTT. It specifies CSARRQGVSTDTQYF.

In DNA form, the CDR3 reads TGTGCCAGCAGCTTAAGAGGACTAGCGGGAGTTCTAACAGGAGGGGCCAACGTCCTGACTTTC. Translating gives CASSLRGLAGVLTGGANVLTF. The chain couples TRBV5-4 to TRBJ2-6, with 13 bases lining up with TRBD2. Germline-derived CDR1 and CDR2 are SGHNT and YYREEE (reference sequence). V gave up 2 bases and J gave up 4 bases; unmatched junction bases: 15. The CDR3 length is 21 residues. Based on the CDR3 plus reference TRBV5-4 and TRBJ2-6, the full variable domain is ETGVTQSPTHLIKTRGQQVTLRCSSQSGHNTVSWYQQALGQGPQFIFQYYREEENGRGNFPPRFSGLQFPNYSSELNVNALELDDSALYLCASSLRGLAGVLTGGANVLTFGAGSRLTVL.

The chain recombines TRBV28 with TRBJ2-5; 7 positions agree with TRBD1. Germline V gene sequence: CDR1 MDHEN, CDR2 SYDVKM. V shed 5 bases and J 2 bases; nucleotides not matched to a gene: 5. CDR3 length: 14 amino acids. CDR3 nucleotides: TGTGCCAGCAGTACGACAGGGCGGCAAGAGACCCAGTACTTC. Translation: CASSTTGRQETQYF.

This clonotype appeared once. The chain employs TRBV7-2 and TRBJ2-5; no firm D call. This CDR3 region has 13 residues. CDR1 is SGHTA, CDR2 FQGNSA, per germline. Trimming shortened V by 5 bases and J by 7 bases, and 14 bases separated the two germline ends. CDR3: CASSQEAVGTQYF. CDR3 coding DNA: TGTGCCAGCAGCCAAGAGGCGGTGGGGACCCAGTACTTC.

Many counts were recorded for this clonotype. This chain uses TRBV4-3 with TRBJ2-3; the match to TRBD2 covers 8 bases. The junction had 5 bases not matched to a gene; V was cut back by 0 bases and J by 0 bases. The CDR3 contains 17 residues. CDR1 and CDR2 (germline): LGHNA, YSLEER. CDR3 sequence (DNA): TGCGCCAGCAGCCAAGATGCGGCTAGCGGGAGCACAGATACGCAGTATTTT. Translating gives CASSQDAASGSTDTQYF.

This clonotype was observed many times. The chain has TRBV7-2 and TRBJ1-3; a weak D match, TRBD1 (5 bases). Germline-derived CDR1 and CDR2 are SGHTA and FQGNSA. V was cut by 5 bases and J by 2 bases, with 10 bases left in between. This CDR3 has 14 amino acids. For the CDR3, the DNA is TGTGCCAGCAGCATGGGACTCGCTGGAAACACCATATATTTT. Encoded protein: CASSMGLAGNTIYF.

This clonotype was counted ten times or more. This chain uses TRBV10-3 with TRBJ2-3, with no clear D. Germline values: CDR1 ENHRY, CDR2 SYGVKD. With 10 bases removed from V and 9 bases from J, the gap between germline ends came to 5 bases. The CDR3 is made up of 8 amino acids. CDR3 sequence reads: CATSTQYF. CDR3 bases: TGTGCCACCAGCACGCAGTATTTT.

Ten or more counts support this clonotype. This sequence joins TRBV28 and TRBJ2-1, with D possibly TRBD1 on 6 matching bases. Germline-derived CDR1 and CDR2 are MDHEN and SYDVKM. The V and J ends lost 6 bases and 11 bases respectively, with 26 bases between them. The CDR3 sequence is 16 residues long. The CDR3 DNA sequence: TGTGCCAGCAGCACTGAGACAGGTCGGGGCACTAAAAAGCAGTTCTTC. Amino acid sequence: CASSTETGRGTKKQFF.

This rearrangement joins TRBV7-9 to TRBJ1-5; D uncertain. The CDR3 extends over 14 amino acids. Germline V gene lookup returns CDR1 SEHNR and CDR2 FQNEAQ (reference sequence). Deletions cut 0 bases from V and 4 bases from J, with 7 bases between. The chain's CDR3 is CASSLAHGNQPQHF. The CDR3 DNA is TGTGCCAGCAGCTTAGCCCACGGAAATCAGCCCCAGCATTTT.

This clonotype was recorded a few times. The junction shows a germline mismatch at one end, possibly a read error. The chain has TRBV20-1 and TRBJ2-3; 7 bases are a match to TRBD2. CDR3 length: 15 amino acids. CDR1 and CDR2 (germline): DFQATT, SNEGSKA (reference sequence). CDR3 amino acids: CSAREGGGSRDTQYF. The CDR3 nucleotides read TGCAGTGCTAGAGAGGGTGGCGGGAGCAGAGATACGCAGTATTTT.

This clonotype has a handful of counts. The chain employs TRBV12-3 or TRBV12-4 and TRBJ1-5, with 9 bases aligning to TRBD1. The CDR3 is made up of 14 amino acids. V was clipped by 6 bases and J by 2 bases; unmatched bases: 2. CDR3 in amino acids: CASRGQGGNQPQHF. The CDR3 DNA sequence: TGTGCCAGCAGGGGACAGGGTGGCAATCAGCCCCAGCATTTT.

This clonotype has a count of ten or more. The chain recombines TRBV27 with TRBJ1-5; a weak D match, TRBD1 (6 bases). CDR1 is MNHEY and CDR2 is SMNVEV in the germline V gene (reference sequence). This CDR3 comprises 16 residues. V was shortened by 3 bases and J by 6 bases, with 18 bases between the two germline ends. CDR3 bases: TGTGCCAGCAGTTTCCAGGGGAGAATTGACGGTCAGCCCCAGCATTTT. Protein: CASSFQGRIDGQPQHF.

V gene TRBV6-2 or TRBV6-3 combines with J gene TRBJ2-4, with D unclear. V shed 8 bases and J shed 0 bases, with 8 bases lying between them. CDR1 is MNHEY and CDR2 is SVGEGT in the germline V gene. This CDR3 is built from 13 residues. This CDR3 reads CASRQQAKNIQYF. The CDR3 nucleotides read TGTGCCAGCCGGCAACAAGCCAAAAACATTCAGTACTTC.

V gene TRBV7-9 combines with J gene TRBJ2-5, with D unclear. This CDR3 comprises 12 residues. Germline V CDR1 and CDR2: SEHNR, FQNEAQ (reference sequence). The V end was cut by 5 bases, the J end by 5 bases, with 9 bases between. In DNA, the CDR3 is TGTGCCAGCAGCAACCCGATGGAGACCCAGTACTTC. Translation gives CASSNPMETQYF.